This T cell receptor beta chain was captured by sequencing in a study of vaccination effects on CD4 cells after COVID-19 (dated by TCRdb to 2021 to 2024). Background for the entire study: Post-vaccine samples across the study were collected a median of 72 days after the second dose, with a range of 14 to 241. The full study included around ten COVID-19 convalescent patients and several SARS-CoV-2-naive healthy vaccine recipients. In both COVID-19 convalescent patients and infection-naive vaccine recipients, the study compared SARS-CoV-2 spike-specific CD4+ TCR repertoires from before mRNA vaccination with those from after it. The Oncomine TCR Beta short-read assay on an Illumina iSeq 100 was used to sequence cultures from other donors in the study. What the authors observed across the whole study: In healthy vaccine recipients, vaccine-induced clones were almost all SARS-CoV-2 mono-reactive, with only 1 of 255 cross-reactive with common cold coronaviruses. At late post-vaccination timepoints, both infection-induced and vaccine-induced clones showed marked clonal contraction, consistent with waning T cell responses. Limitations of the study were the small number of convalescent patients and the absence of early post-infection timepoints.

The CDR3 sequence holds 13 residues, the cysteine and phenylalanine included. The entry retains the CDR3 DNA only, 39 bases that are in frame from base 1. The germline V gene (reference sequence) supplies CDR1 LNHDA and CDR2 SQIVND. Trimming costs V 7 bases and J 1 base, and their ends lie 9 bases apart. This clone was observed a handful of times. Its antigen is currently not known. No qualities accompany the bases; no much larger clone lies one base away. To prepare the library, the immunoSEQ multiplex PCR assay was applied. DNA from the cultured, isolated CD4+ T cells was subjected to TCR beta CDR3 sequencing. In the original analysis: Non-productive TCR sequences were discarded, and reads were trimmed to the CDR3 region, with only CDR3s of 7 or more amino acids retained. The MANAFEST web app was used to pick out antigen-specific clonotypes by comparing their expansion in peptide wells with that in reference cultures. To be called positive, a clone needed expansion at FDR<0.05 compared with the reference and with all other wells, an odds ratio greater than 5, and a frequency greater than 0.1% in two replicate wells. A clonotype was defined as cross-reactive if the clonotype was significantly expanded both in SARS-CoV-2 spike wells and in at least one common cold coronavirus spike condition. CDR3 similarity was assessed by Levenshtein distance with the stringdist R package, and unrooted trees were built with ape in R 3.6.1. The table was pulled from immuneACCESS by TCRdb, which kept in-frame rearrangements only. Such tables lose some clones; where checked, under half of the loss comes from unresolved V genes, and the rest has no known cause. V, J and clone size derive from that table, while D and trimming were established from the DNA sequence. The table for this sample lists about 72,000 clones; about 80% of them were counted only once. The ten largest clonotypes hold 1.2% of the sample.

In the ViraFEST assay, PBMC were stimulated with viral peptide pools, and TCR sequencing was then used to find antigen-specific CD4+ T cell clonotypes based on their expansion. After 10 days of culture, CD4+ T cells were isolated with the EasySep CD4+ T cell isolation kit. Each participant received two doses of an mRNA SARS-CoV-2 vaccine, either BNT162b2 or mRNA-1273. Negative nucleocapsid antibody results before and after vaccination confirmed that the healthy vaccine recipients had no prior SARS-CoV-2 infection. Each well held fewer than 2.5 million PBMC cultured in IMDM containing around 5% human AB serum, roughly 9.6 IU/ml IL-2 and gentamicin, along with around 9.4 ug/ml peptides. On days 3 and 7, half of the culture medium was replaced with fresh IL-2-containing medium. Unless otherwise noted, each peptide stimulation condition was cultured in triplicate wells. PBMC were separated from whole blood using Ficoll-Paque Plus gradient centrifugation and were then either cryopreserved at -140C or used fresh. The overlapping peptide pools covered the spike proteins of SARS-CoV-2 and of the common cold coronaviruses HCoV-NL63, HCoV-OC43 and HCoV-229E. Genomic DNA was extracted from cultured CD4+ T cells with the QIAamp micro DNA kit.

This sequence was found in a human donor who received a COVID-19 vaccine. The chain uses TRBV19 and TRBJ2-3; the D gene is not confidently resolved. This specimen was CD4+ T cells from PBMCs cultured with HCoV-229E spike peptides, taken after COVID-19 vaccination. The sample's cell subset or site label, decoded: HCoV-229E spike overlapping peptide pool stimulation. The bases are TGTGCCAGTAAGAAAGTGGGCACAGATACGCAGTATTTT. Its coded protein is CASKKVGTDTQYF.